One and the same sample provided the 3 T cell receptor beta chains below, sequenced in a study of identical twins. One entry per CDR3 protein, called by TCRdb with MiXCR from the 5' RACE reads. The sample carries about 470,000 distinct CDR3 sequences, 24% recorded once. The data were also submitted as part of a second study, on T cells expressing NK-cell markers.

Sequencing was carried out using CD4+ T cells sorted from blood. These receptors were taken from a woman younger than 30 in good health.

This sequence joins TRBV5-5 and TRBJ1-1; D not resolved. The V end was cut by 1 base, the J end by 2 bases, with 15 bases between. Germline values: CDR1 SGHKS, CDR2 YYEKEE (reference sequence). The CDR3 length is 16 residues. CDR3 protein: CASSLYRRFRNTEAFF. The CDR3 region has the DNA TGTGCCAGCAGCTTGTATCGGAGATTTCGTAACACTGAAGCTTTCTTT.

This clonotype has only a few counts. This sequence joins TRBV10-3 and TRBJ1-1, with D possibly matching TRBD1 (5 bases). The CDR3 extends over 15 amino acids. Germline V gives CDR1 ENHRY, CDR2 SYGVKD. Trimming removed 2 bases at V and 1 base at J, with 11 bases between. In DNA form, the CDR3 reads TGTGCCATCAGTGAGACCAGACAGCCGAACACTGAAGCTTTCTTT. Protein product: CAISETRQPNTEAFF.

The CDR3 DNA follows: TGTGCCAGCAGCCAATCGATTGGGAGTATCAATGAGCAGTTCTTC. Its protein product is CASSQSIGSINEQFF. This rearrangement joins TRBV16 to TRBJ2-1; the D gene is possibly TRBD2 (5 bases). This CDR3 is 15 amino acids long. The V gene's germline CDR1 is KGHSY and CDR2 FQNENV. V dropped 0 bases and J dropped 6 bases, with 12 bases sitting between them.